This TCR beta chain comes out of a study of T cells in localized non-small cell lung cancer (dated by TCRdb to about 2020). Concerning the study at large: The study examined T cell repertoires in hundreds of patients with early-stage NSCLC and compared tumors with uninvolved tumor-adjacent lungs. The cohort comprised around 250 treatment-naïve NSCLC patients with resected, localized lung tumors. Of the NSCLC patients, around 130 were male and some 97 were female, and the mean age was approximately 66 years.

At diagnosis, tumor, uninvolved tumor-adjacent lung and peripheral blood were collected and then preserved as a mix of FFPE and fresh-frozen material. For TCR repertoire profiling, blood samples were analyzed in the form of peripheral blood mononuclear cells. TCR beta CDR3 regions were sequenced from DNA using the immunoSEQ Assay. The original pipeline was this. To compute T cell density, TCR beta template counts were normalized to usable DNA, which was estimated by amplifying housekeeping genes. Using the preseqR package, richness was estimated by extrapolating to 120,000 templates for tissue samples and 400,000 templates for PBMC samples. Clonality was taken to be one minus Pielou's evenness. To identify tissue-enriched TCRs, differential abundance testing was run on productive amino-acid clonotypes with a minimum total count of 5 and an alpha of 0.1. The Jaccard Index and the Morisita Overlap Index were used to quantify repertoire overlap between compartments. GLIPH clustered TCR beta CDR3s with public tetramer-defined viral CDR3s; viral motifs required at least three viral sequences plus V-gene enrichment. TCRdb retrieved this table from immuneACCESS and kept in-frame rearrangements only. Not all clones are present; in checked studies, unresolved V genes account for under half, and no reason is known for the remainder. V, J and clone size are those of that table, while D and trimming were read from the DNA. For this sample the table gives 25,000 or so clones, of which around nine tenths were detected only once. The ten top clones hold 11% to 15% of the sample.

The germline V and J ends show losses of 8 bases and 6 bases respectively, and no gene match explains 0 bases of the junction. CDR1 MNHEY and CDR2 SMNVEV were looked up in the germline V gene (reference sequence). Including cysteine and phenylalanine, the CDR3 has 10 amino acids. CDR3 DNA only is kept here, 30 bases in frame from base 1. Summary of the overall study and its limitations: Uninvolved tumor-adjacent lung showed the highest T cell clonality, higher than tumor, which suggests more focused antigenic responses in the adjacent lung. Because multi-region tumor sequencing was not performed, intratumor heterogeneity could not be ruled out. Of the top 100 tumor clones, a median of approximately 60 were detected in paired uninvolved adjacent lung; around 27 were also among that lung's top 100. Since the design was exploratory, TCR variables were selected using unadjusted p-values with no false-discovery rate correction. Longer overall survival was associated with higher T cell density in blood, whereas shorter survival was associated with higher clonality in adjacent lung.

Remarks on this clone: The antigen it binds to is not known. Base qualities are not recorded, but no much larger clone differs from it by a single base.

The chain is encoded by TRBV27 joined to TRBJ1-1; TRBD1 aligns with 7 central bases. The sequence was collected from a female donor over 55 with stage I lung adenocarcinoma. The specimen comprised peripheral blood, sampled before any cancer treatment. The CDR3 region has the sequence CASGTAEAFF. In nucleotide form, the sequence is TGTGCCAGCGGGACAGCTGAAGCTTTCTTT.